A single sample gave rise to the 22 T cell receptor beta chains below, sequenced in a study of regulatory T cells in long-lasting Graves disease. Arm-PCR of CDR3 regions with iRepertoire HTBI primers generated TCR beta libraries. From the multiplex PCR reads, TCRdb called clonotypes with MiXCR, one entry per CDR3 protein. This sample has around 400,000 distinct CDR3 sequences, with roughly a fifth found just once. Time point denoted: persistent/refractory GD, antithyroid drugs over 5 years with positive TRAb. After RNA was extracted from PBMCs, the TCR library was made from it. The sample consisted of peripheral blood mononuclear cells (PBMCs), taken when the disease was refractory, from a patient treated with antithyroid drugs. The receptors originated from a female donor with Graves disease.

The chain employs TRBV6-2 or TRBV6-3 and TRBJ2-3; D not certain. Trimming left V 4 bases short and J 6 bases short, with 11 bases between. The germline gives CDR1 MNHEY, CDR2 SVGEGT. The CDR3 runs to 13 residues. The CDR3 protein is CASSSLSGDTQYF. Written as DNA, the CDR3 is TGTGCCAGCAGTTCTCTGTCTGGGGATACGCAGTATTTT.

This clonotype showed up many times. The rearrangement joins TRBV6-9 to TRBJ2-2; D might be TRBD1 (5 bases). V was clipped by 4 bases and J by 6 bases, with 9 bases between them. Germline V CDR1 and CDR2: MNHGY, SVAAGI. The CDR3 consists of 13 residues. The DNA of the CDR3 is TGTGCCAGCAGTTCGGCAGGGTCCGGGGAGCTGTTTTTT. Amino acid sequence: CASSSAGSGELFF.

Ten or more counts support this clonotype. The chain couples TRBV30 to TRBJ1-4; D not resolved. The CDR3 has 13 residues. Germline V gives CDR1 GTSNPN, CDR2 SVGIG (reference sequence). V lost 8 bases to trimming and J lost 6 bases, with 16 bases between them. The CDR3 protein is CAGELLRDEKLFF. The CDR3 DNA is TGTGCCGGCGAGCTACTTCGGGATGAAAAACTGTTTTTT.

This chain connects TRBV7-3 to TRBJ2-7; 7 bases line up with TRBD1. With 5 bases clipped from V and 2 bases from J, the junction kept 6 bases outside the gene matches. Germline V gene sequence: CDR1 SGHTA, CDR2 FQGTGA. The CDR3 runs 14 residues. The CDR3: CASSPGQTPYEQYF. For the CDR3, the DNA is TGTGCCAGCAGCCCGGGACAGACCCCCTACGAGCAGTACTTC.

The chain is built from TRBV6-2 or TRBV6-3 and TRBJ2-5, with 9 bases fitting TRBD1. Germline V CDR1 and CDR2: MNHEY, SVGEGT. The V and J ends lost 6 bases and 0 bases, in that order; junction bases with no gene match: 20. This CDR3 is 20 amino acids long. Written as DNA, the CDR3 is TGTGCCAGCAGGGGACAGGGAGGCTCGGTCACCGGGACACACCAAGAGACCCAGTACTTC. Translating gives CASRGQGGSVTGTHQETQYF.

This clonotype was seen more than once but under ten times. V gene TRBV20-1 combines with J gene TRBJ1-5; perhaps TRBD1 as D (6 bases). Germline V lookup: CDR1 DFQATT, CDR2 SNEGSKA (reference sequence). The CDR3 length is 14 residues. V shed 3 bases and J shed 4 bases, with 13 bases lying between them. The DNA of the CDR3 is TGCAGTGCTAGGCAGCCAGGGGCAAATCAGCCCCAGCATTTT. This sequence encodes CSARQPGANQPQHF.

The V and J genes are TRBV13 and TRBJ2-7; 10 nucleotides match TRBD2. Germline-derived CDR1 and CDR2 are PRHDT and FYEKMQ (reference sequence). After removal of 4 bases from V and 4 bases from J, the junction contained 10 bases not matched to a gene. The CDR3 has 16 amino acids. The CDR3 DNA is TGTGCCAGCAGCTCACGGGGGGCTAGCGGGAGTTACGAGCAGTACTTC. Translation gives CASSSRGASGSYEQYF.

This clonotype was seen a handful of times. The rearrangement links TRBV20-1 to TRBJ2-3; TRBD2 is a possible D gene (7 bases). In germline, CDR1 is DFQATT, CDR2 SNEGSKA (reference sequence). CDR3 length: 12 amino acids. V was cut by 7 bases and J by 7 bases, with 15 bases left in between. The CDR3 DNA reads as TGCAGTGGTACGGGGGGCGGGAATACGCAGTATTTT. This gives the protein CSGTGGGNTQYF.

This clonotype has only a few counts. The genes are TRBV7-2 and TRBJ2-3; 7 bases line up with TRBD2. This CDR3 spans 15 amino acids. The ends lost 5 bases at V and 0 bases at J; junction bases unmatched: 5. Per germline, CDR1 SGHTA and CDR2 FQGNSA. CDR3 nucleotides: TGTGCCAGCAGCCTACTAGCGTCTAGCACAGATACGCAGTATTTT. This codes for CASSLLASSTDTQYF.

This clonotype has just a few counts. The chain recombines TRBV28 with TRBJ2-1; no clear D. This CDR3 contains 12 residues. With 2 bases removed from V and 9 bases from J, the gap between germline ends came to 8 bases. In germline, CDR1 is MDHEN, CDR2 SYDVKM. Here the CDR3 DNA reads TGTGCCAGCAGTTTAATACGTCGTGAGCAGTTCTTC. As protein: CASSLIRREQFF.

Only a few counts were recorded for this clonotype. This chain uses TRBV28 with TRBJ2-3; 8 nucleotides agree with TRBD1. With V trimmed by 6 bases and J by 0 bases, 5 bases remained unmatched. This CDR3 is built from 15 residues. Germline V gives CDR1 MDHEN, CDR2 SYDVKM. CDR3 sequence: CASRGGQVSTDTQYF. CDR3 sequence (DNA): TGTGCCAGCAGGGGGGGACAGGTTAGCACAGATACGCAGTATTTT.

About this clonotype itself: This may be a read error: a much more frequent sequence differs by one nucleotide. The chain has TRBV15 and TRBJ2-7; 9 positions match TRBD1. This CDR3 is built from 14 residues. V shed 5 bases and J 2 bases; nucleotides not matched to a gene: 4. Germline CDR1 and CDR2: LNHNV and YYDKDF (reference sequence). The CDR3 DNA reads as TGTGCCACCAGCGGACAGGGGAGGCCCTACGAGCAGTACTTC. This translates into CATSGQGRPYEQYF.

The chain couples TRBV15 to TRBJ1-5; no firm D call. The CDR3 totals 12 residues. The germline V gene has CDR1 LNHNV and CDR2 YYDKDF (reference sequence). V was cut by 9 bases and J by 1 base, with 7 bases left in between. CDR3: CATRESNQPQHF. The DNA of the CDR3 is TGTGCCACGAGGGAAAGCAATCAGCCCCAGCATTTT.

The sample holds many counts of this clonotype. The chain uses TRBV11-2 and TRBJ2-5; 7 bases line up with TRBD2. This CDR3 has 16 amino acids. V dropped 7 bases and J dropped 5; count of bases not matched to a gene: 16. CDR1 and CDR2 (germline): SGHAT, FQNNGV. The CDR3 sequence is CASTILAAEYAETQYF. Written as DNA, the CDR3 is TGTGCCAGCACAATTCTAGCGGCTGAATACGCGGAGACCCAGTACTTC.

This clonotype was seen a handful of times. V and J are TRBV12-3 or TRBV12-4 and TRBJ2-1, with 7 nucleotides matching TRBD2. The CDR3 consists of 15 residues. The V gene end was trimmed by 5 bases and the J gene end by 5 bases; junction bases not matched to a gene: 9. CDR3 region: CASSLQASGNNEQFF. CDR3 DNA sequence: TGTGCCAGCAGTCTCCAGGCTAGCGGAAACAATGAGCAGTTCTTC.

This clonotype appeared a few times. The gene calls are TRBV5-6 and TRBJ2-2, with D unclear. The CDR3 spans 14 residues. Trimming cost V 1 base and J 7 bases, with 11 bases left between them. Germline loops: CDR1 SGHDT, CDR2 YYEEEE. CDR3 protein: CASSLSSRNGELFF. In nucleotides, the CDR3 is TGTGCCAGCAGCTTGAGCAGTAGGAACGGGGAGCTGTTTTTT.

This clonotype was found a few times. This chain links TRBV10-3 with TRBJ2-2, with no clear D. CDR3 size: 14 residues. The ends were cut back, 2 bases at V and 7 bases at J, with 11 bases in the middle. Germline CDR1 ENHRY, CDR2 SYGVKD. The CDR3 sequence is CAISEPPVGGELFF. The CDR3 DNA reads TGTGCCATCAGTGAGCCCCCGGTAGGCGGGGAGCTGTTTTTT.

This chain joins TRBV7-2 and TRBJ1-2, with D possibly matching TRBD1 (5 bases). The CDR3 covers 13 residues. The V gene's germline CDR1 is SGHTA and CDR2 FQGNSA. The ends were cut back, 8 bases at V and 2 bases at J, with 12 bases in the middle. CDR3 sequence: CASGGFRNYGYTF. For the CDR3, the DNA is TGTGCCAGCGGGGGATTTAGGAACTATGGCTACACCTTC.

V and J are TRBV5-1 and TRBJ1-1; D uncertain. Looked up from germline, CDR1 is SGHRS and CDR2 is YFSETQ. The CDR3 sequence is 16 residues long. Between the trimmed V and J ends, which lost 3 bases and 0 bases, there was a span of 15 bases. In DNA, the CDR3 is TGCGCCAGCAGCTCGACGAAAGACACCATGAACACTGAAGCTTTCTTT. Its protein is CASSSTKDTMNTEAFF. The full variable domain, its missing parts supplied by reference TRBV5-1 and TRBJ1-1, is KAGVTQTPRYLIKTRGQQVTLSCSPISGHRSVSWYQQTPGQGLQFLFEYFSETQRNKGNFPGRFSGRQFSNSRSEMNVSTLELGDSALYLCASSSTKDTMNTEAFFGQGTRLTVV.

The V call is TRBV30, the J call TRBJ1-2; D uncertain. CDR1 is GTSNPN, CDR2 SVGIG, per germline (reference sequence). The CDR3 covers 11 residues. V was pared by 3 bases and J by 4 bases, with 6 bases between. CDR3 sequence: CAWRGSYGYTF. The DNA of the CDR3 is TGTGCCTGGAGGGGTTCCTATGGCTACACCTTC.

This clonotype was observed at least ten times. The V gene is TRBV7-9, the J gene TRBJ2-7; tentatively, D is TRBD1 (6 bases). Trimming took off 5 bases at V and 4 bases at J, with 12 bases between the two ends. Per germline, CDR1 SEHNR and CDR2 FQNEAQ (reference sequence). The CDR3 is 13 residues long. The CDR3 region is CASSDRQEYEQYF. The CDR3 bases are TGTGCCAGCAGCGACCGACAGGAGTACGAGCAGTACTTC.

V gene TRBV18 combines with J gene TRBJ2-3; D is unresolved. Trimming removed 2 bases from V and 0 bases from J, with 15 bases in between. CDR1 is KGHSH, CDR2 LQKENI, per germline. This CDR3 comprises 17 residues. CDR3 sequence: CASSPATWDGSTDTQYF. The CDR3 DNA sequence: TGTGCCAGCTCACCAGCCACTTGGGATGGGAGCACAGATACGCAGTATTTT.